Below, 13 T cell receptor beta chains from the same sample are listed, as sequenced in a study of shared clonotypes between healthy human individuals. Profiled with immunoSEQ multiplex PCR; TCRdb holds only in-frame clones, not every one. The data contain about 2 million clones, roughly 95% of them singletons. The sequencing sample was made of naive CD4+ T cells sorted from blood. The subset was: CD45RA+ positively selected. The source is a man in his late teens or twenties in good health.

This chain joins TRBV27 and TRBJ2-2; no clear D. CDR3 size: 15 residues. V lost 5 bases and J lost 1, with 11 bases in between. Germline CDR1 and CDR2: MNHEY and SMNVEV (reference sequence). The CDR3 sequence: CASSPSDGNTGELFF. The CDR3 DNA reads TGTGCCAGCAGTCCCTCCGACGGGAACACCGGGGAGCTGTTTTTT.

V gene TRBV30 combines with J gene TRBJ2-5, with D possibly TRBD1 on 6 matching bases. The V gene lost 4 bases and the J gene lost 5 bases, with 14 bases spanning the gap. The CDR3 runs 13 residues. The germline V gene has CDR1 GTSNPN and CDR2 SVGIG (reference sequence). CDR3 residues: CAWNRVGGETQYF. CDR3 bases: TGTGCCTGGAACAGGGTCGGCGGGGAGACCCAGTACTTC.

The V call is TRBV7-3, the J call TRBJ2-1, with D tentatively TRBD2 (7 bases). Trimming shortened V by 6 bases and J by 0 bases, and 27 bases separated the two germline ends. Germline assignment: CDR1 SGHTA and CDR2 FQGTGA. The CDR3 sequence is 20 residues long. The CDR3 DNA sequence: TGTGCCAGCAGACGGTTCGGCGGGGGCGATTCCTCCAGCTCCTACAATGAGCAGTTCTTC. It specifies CASRRFGGGDSSSSYNEQFF.

The V call is TRBV2, the J call TRBJ2-2, with a tentative D call TRBD1 (5 bases). The CDR3 is 15 residues long. Trimming took 6 bases from V and 0 from J, leaving 11 bases between them. Per germline, CDR1 SNHLY and CDR2 FYNNEI. The CDR3 loop is CASRDKAANTGELFF. The CDR3 DNA reads TGTGCCAGCAGGGACAAAGCCGCGAACACCGGGGAGCTGTTTTTT.

This clone was seen just once. The chain employs TRBV12-2 and TRBJ1-5. TRBV12-2 represents a pseudogene. The CDR3 is 16 residues long. CDR3: CASRQGRGSGNQPQHF. The DNA for the CDR3 is TGTGCAAGTCGCCAGGGTCGGGGGTCAGGCAATCAGCCCCAGCATTTT.

This chain links TRBV10-1 with TRBJ1-1, with 9 bases matching TRBD1. The CDR3 consists of 15 residues. Trimming removed 2 bases from V and 4 bases from J; junction bases left unmatched: 5. The V gene's germline CDR1 is WNHNN and CDR2 SYGVQD (reference sequence). This CDR3 is CASSETGGVSTEAFF. DNA of the CDR3: TGCGCCAGCAGTGAGACAGGGGGCGTGAGCACTGAAGCTTTCTTT.

The CDR3 DNA follows: TGTGCCAGCAGTCCCGGGACAGGGGTTGAGCAGTACTTC. It specifies CASSPGTGVEQYF. The chain joins TRBV2 to TRBJ2-7; 10 bases are shared with TRBD1. The germline CDR1 and CDR2 sequences are SNHLY and FYNNEI. The ends lost 5 bases at V and 7 bases at J; junction bases unmatched: 5. This CDR3 contains 13 residues.

The CDR3 DNA reads as TGTGCCTGGATTACCGGGACTAGTGAGGAAGGCACAGATACGCAGTATTTT. This translates into CAWITGTSEEGTDTQYF. The rearrangement uses TRBV30 and TRBJ2-3; TRBD2 matches 8 bases. The V gene end was trimmed by 4 bases and the J gene end by 1 base; junction bases not matched to a gene: 13. The CDR3 contains 17 residues. Germline V CDR1 and CDR2: GTSNPN, SVGIG (reference sequence). The full variable domain, with the rest looked up from reference TRBV30 and TRBJ2-3, is SQTIHQWPATLVQPVGSPLSLECTVEGTSNPNLYWYRQAAGRGLQLLFYSVGIGQISSEVPQNLSASRPQDRQFILSSKKLLLSDSGFYLCAWITGTSEEGTDTQYFGPGTRLTVL.

The chain recombines TRBV9 with TRBJ2-2, with TRBD2 as a possible D gene (6 bases). Trimming left V 3 bases short and J 7 bases short, with 13 bases between. The length of the CDR3 is 14 residues. Germline-derived CDR1 and CDR2 are SGDLS and YYNGEE. The CDR3 sequence: CASSADGTYGELFF. In DNA, the CDR3 is TGTGCCAGCAGCGCCGACGGGACTTACGGGGAGCTGTTTTTT.

The rearrangement joins TRBV11-2 to TRBJ2-1; D is undetermined. Germline V gives CDR1 SGHAT, CDR2 FQNNGV. The V and J ends lost 1 base and 9 bases respectively, with 4 bases between them. CDR3 size: 11 residues. The DNA of the CDR3 is TGTGCCAGCAGCTTAGGGGTTGAGCAGTTCTTC. It is translated as CASSLGVEQFF.

V gene TRBV5-8 combines with J gene TRBJ2-7; TRBD1 aligns across 10 bases. The CDR3 covers 16 residues. V gave up 3 bases and J gave up 0 bases; unmatched junction bases: 6. Germline values: CDR1 SGHTS, CDR2 YDEGEE. The CDR3 reads CASSSLRTGGSYEQYF. As DNA, the CDR3 is TGTGCCAGCAGCTCCCTGAGGACAGGGGGCTCCTACGAGCAGTACTTC. Full variable domain (remainder filled in from reference TRBV5-8 and TRBJ2-7): EAGVTQSPTHLIKTRGQQATLRCSPISGHTSVYWYQQALGLGLQFLLWYDEGEERNRGNFPPRFSGRQFPNYSSELNVNALELEDSALYLCASSSLRTGGSYEQYFGPGTRLTVT.

CDR3 nucleotides: TGTGCCAGCAGTTTATTTCCTCCTAGCCTGGAGACCCAGTACTTC. It yields the protein CASSLFPPSLETQYF. The gene calls are TRBV27 and TRBJ2-5, with D perhaps TRBD2 (5 bases). Germline lookup yields CDR1 MNHEY and CDR2 SMNVEV (reference sequence). The CDR3 is 15 amino acids. V lost 1 base and J 5 bases, leaving 14 bases between the germline ends.

The chain couples TRBV5-4 to TRBJ2-3; D tentatively reads TRBD1 or TRBD2 (6 bases each). The germline V and J ends were trimmed by 4 bases and 5 bases, with 14 bases remaining between them. The CDR3 runs to 14 residues. The germline V gene has CDR1 SGHNT and CDR2 YYREEE (reference sequence). CDR3 bases: TGTGCCAGCAGCCTCCGGGGGCTGGGAGATACGCAGTATTTT. It yields the protein CASSLRGLGDTQYF.